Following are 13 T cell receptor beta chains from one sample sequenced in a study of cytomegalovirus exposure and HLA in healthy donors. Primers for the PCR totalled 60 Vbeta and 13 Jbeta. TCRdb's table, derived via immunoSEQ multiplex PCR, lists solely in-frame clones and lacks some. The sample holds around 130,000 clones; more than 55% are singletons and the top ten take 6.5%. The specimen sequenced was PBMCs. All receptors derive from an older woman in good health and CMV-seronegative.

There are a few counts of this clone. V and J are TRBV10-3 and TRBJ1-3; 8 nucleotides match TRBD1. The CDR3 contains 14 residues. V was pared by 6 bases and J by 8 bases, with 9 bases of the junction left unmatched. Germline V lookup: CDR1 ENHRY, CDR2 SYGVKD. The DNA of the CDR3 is TGTGCCATCAGGTCAGGACAGGGAAAAGACACCATATATTTT. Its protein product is CAIRSGQGKDTIYF.

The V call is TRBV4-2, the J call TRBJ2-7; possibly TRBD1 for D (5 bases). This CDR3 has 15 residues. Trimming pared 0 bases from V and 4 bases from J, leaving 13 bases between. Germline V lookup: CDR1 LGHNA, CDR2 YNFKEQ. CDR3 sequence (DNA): TGTGCCAGCAGCCAAGATGCCAGGGCGGTGTACGAGCAGTACTTC. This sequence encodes CASSQDARAVYEQYF.

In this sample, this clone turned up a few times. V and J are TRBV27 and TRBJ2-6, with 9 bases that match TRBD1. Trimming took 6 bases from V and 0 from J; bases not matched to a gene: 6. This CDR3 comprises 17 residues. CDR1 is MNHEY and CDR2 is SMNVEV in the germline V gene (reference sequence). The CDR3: CASSHRGPLSGANVLTF. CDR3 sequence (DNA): TGTGCCAGCAGCCACAGGGGGCCCCTCTCTGGGGCCAACGTCCTGACTTTC.

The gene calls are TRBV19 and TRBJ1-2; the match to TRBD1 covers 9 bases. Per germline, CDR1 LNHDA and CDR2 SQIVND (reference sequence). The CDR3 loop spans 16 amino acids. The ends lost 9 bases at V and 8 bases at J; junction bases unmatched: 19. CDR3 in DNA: TGTGCCAGCAGCCCCTCGACAGGGGGGTTACGGAAGGGCTACACCTTC. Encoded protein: CASSPSTGGLRKGYTF.

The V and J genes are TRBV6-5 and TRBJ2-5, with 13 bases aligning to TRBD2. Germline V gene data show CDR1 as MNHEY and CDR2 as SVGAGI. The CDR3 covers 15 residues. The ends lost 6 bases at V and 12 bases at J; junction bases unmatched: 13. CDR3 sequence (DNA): TGTGCCAGCAGCCTTGGGACTAGCGGGGACGGGGGGAAGTACTTC. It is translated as CASSLGTSGDGGKYF.

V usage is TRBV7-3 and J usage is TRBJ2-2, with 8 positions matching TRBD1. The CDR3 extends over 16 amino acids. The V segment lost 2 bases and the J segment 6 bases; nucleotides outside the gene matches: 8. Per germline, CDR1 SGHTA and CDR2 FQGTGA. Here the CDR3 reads CASSLWGRGRAGELFF. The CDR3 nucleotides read TGTGCCAGCAGCTTATGGGGCAGGGGGCGTGCCGGGGAGCTGTTTTTT.

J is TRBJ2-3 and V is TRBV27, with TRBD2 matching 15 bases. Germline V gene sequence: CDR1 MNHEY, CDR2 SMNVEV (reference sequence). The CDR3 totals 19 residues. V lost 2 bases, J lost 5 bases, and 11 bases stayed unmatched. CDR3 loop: CASSLTNPGLAGGLDTQYF. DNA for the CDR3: TGTGCCAGCAGTTTAACAAATCCGGGACTAGCGGGAGGTTTAGATACGCAGTATTTT.

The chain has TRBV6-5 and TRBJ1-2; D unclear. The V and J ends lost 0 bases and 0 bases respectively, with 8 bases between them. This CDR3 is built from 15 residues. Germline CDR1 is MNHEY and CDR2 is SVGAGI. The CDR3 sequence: CASSYSDGANYGYTF. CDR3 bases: TGTGCCAGCAGTTACTCCGACGGAGCTAACTATGGCTACACCTTC.

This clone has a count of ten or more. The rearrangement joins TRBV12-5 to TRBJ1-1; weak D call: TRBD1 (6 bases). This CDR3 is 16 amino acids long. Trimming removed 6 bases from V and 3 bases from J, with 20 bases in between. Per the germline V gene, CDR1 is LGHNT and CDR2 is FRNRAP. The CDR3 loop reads CASGPGQSQRYTEAFF. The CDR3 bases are TGTGCTAGTGGCCCTGGACAGTCCCAGCGGTACACTGAAGCTTTCTTT.

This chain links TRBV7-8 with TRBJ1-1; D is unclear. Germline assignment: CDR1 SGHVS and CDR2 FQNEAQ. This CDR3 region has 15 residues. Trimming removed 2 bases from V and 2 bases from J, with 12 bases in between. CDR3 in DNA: TGTGCCAGCAGCTTAATGGCAGAATTTAACACTGAAGCTTTCTTT. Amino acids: CASSLMAEFNTEAFF. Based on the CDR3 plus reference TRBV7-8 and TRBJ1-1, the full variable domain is GAGVSQSPRYKVAKRGQDVALRCDPISGHVSLFWYQQALGQGPEFLTYFQNEAQLDKSGLPSDRFFAERPEGSVSTLKIQRTQQEDSAVYLCASSLMAEFNTEAFFGQGTRLTVV.

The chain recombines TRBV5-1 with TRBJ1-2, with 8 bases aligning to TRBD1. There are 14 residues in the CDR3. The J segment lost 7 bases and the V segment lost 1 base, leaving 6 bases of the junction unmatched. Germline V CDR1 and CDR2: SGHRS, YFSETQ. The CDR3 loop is CASSLQDRVGGYTF. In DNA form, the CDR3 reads TGCGCCAGCAGCTTGCAGGACAGGGTGGGTGGCTACACCTTC.

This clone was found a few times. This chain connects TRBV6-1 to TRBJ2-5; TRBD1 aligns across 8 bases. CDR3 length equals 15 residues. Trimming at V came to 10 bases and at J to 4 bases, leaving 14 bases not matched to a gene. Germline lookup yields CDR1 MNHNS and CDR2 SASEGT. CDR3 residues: CAIQGDRTGRETQYF. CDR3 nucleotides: TGTGCCATCCAAGGGGATAGGACAGGGCGAGAGACCCAGTACTTC.

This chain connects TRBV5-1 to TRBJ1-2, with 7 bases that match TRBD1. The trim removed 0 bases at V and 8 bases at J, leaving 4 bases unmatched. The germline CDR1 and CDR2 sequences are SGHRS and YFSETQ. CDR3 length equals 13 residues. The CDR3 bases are TGCGCCAGCAGCTTGGGACAGGGCTTAGGCTACACCTTC. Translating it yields CASSLGQGLGYTF.